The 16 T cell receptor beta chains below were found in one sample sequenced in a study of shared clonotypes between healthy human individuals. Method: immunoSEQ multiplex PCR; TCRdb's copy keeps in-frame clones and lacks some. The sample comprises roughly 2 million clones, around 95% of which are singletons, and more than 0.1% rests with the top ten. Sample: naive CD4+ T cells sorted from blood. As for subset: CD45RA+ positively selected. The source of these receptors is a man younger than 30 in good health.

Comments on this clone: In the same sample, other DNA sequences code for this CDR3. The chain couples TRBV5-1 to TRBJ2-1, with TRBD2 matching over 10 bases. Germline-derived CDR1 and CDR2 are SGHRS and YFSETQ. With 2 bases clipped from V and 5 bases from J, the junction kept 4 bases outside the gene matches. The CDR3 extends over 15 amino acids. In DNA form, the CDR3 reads TGCGCCAGCAGCTTAGCGGGAGGGCCGAACAATGAGCAGTTCTTC. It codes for CASSLAGGPNNEQFF.

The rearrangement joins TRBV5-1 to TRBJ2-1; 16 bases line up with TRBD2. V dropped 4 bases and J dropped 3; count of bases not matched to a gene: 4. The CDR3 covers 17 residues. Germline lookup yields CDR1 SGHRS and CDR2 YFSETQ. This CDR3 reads CASSIGTSGRVYNEQFF. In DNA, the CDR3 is TGCGCCAGCAGCATCGGGACTAGCGGGAGGGTCTACAATGAGCAGTTCTTC.

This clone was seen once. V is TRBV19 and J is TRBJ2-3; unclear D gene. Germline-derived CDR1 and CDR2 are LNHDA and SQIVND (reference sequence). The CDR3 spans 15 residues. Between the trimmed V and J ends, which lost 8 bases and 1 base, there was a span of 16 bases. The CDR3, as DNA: TGTGCCAGTCACGGGTCAAGCGTGGGCACAGATACGCAGTATTTT. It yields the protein CASHGSSVGTDTQYF. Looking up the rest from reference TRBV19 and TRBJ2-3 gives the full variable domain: DGGITQSPKYLFRKEGQNVTLSCEQNLNHDAMYWYRQDPGQGLRLIYYSQIVNDFQKGDIAEGYSVSREKKESFPLTVTSAQKNPTAFYLCASHGSSVGTDTQYFGPGTRLTVL.

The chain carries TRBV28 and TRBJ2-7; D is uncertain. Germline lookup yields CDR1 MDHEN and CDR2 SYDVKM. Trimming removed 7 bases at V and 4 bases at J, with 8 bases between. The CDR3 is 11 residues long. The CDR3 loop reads CASTNKYEQYF. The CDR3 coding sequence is TGTGCCAGCACCAACAAGTACGAGCAGTACTTC.

The CDR3 region has the DNA TGCGCCAGCAGCTTACGAGGACAGGGGGCGGACACCGGGGAGCTGTTTTTT. This gives the protein CASSLRGQGADTGELFF. This sequence joins TRBV5-1 and TRBJ2-2; 11 bases are shared with TRBD1. The CDR3 loop spans 17 amino acids. Germline loops: CDR1 SGHRS, CDR2 YFSETQ. V lost 2 bases to trimming and J lost 3 bases; unmatched junction nucleotides: 6.

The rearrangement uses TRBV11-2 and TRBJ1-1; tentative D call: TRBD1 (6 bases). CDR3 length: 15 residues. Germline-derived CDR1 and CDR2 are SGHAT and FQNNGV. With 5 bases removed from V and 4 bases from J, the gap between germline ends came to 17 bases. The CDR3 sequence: CASSHRGGKVTEAFF. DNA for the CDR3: TGTGCCAGCAGCCATCGGGGGGGCAAGGTCACTGAAGCTTTCTTT.

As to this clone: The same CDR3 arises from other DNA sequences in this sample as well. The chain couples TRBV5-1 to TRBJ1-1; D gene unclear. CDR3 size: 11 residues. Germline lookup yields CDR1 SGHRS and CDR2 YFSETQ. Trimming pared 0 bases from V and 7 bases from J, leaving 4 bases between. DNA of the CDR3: TGCGCCAGCAGCTTGGGGGGTGAAGCTTTCTTT. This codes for CASSLGGEAFF. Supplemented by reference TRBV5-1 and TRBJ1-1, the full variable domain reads KAGVTQTPRYLIKTRGQQVTLSCSPISGHRSVSWYQQTPGQGLQFLFEYFSETQRNKGNFPGRFSGRQFSNSRSEMNVSTLELGDSALYLCASSLGGEAFFGQGTRLTVV.

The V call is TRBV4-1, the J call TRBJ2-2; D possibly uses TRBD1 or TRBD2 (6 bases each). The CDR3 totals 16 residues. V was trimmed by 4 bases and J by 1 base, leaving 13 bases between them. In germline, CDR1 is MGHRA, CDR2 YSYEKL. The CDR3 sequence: CASSPEGGLNTGELFF. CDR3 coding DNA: TGCGCCAGCAGCCCCGAGGGGGGACTGAACACCGGGGAGCTGTTTTTT.

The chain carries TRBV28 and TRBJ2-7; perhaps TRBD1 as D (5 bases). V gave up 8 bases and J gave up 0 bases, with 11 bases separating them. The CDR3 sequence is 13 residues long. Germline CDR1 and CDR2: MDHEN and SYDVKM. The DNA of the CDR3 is TGTGCCAGCCTGGGGCAGGTCTCCTACGAGCAGTACTTC. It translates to CASLGQVSYEQYF.

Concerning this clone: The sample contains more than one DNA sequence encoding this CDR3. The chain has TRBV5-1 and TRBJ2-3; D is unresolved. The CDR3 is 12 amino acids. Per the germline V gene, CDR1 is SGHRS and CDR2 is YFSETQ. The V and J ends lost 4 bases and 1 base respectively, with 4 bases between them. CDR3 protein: CASSGGTDTQYF. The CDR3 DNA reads TGCGCCAGCAGCGGCGGCACAGATACGCAGTATTTT.

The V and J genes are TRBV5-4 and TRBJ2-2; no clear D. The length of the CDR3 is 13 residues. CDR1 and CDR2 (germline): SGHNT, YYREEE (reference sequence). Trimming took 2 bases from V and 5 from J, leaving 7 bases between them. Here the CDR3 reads CASSFSGTGELFF. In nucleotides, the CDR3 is TGTGCCAGCAGCTTCTCCGGGACCGGGGAGCTGTTTTTT. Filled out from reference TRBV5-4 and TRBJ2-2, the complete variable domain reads ETGVTQSPTHLIKTRGQQVTLRCSSQSGHNTVSWYQQALGQGPQFIFQYYREEENGRGNFPPRFSGLQFPNYSSELNVNALELDDSALYLCASSFSGTGELFFGEGSRLTVL.

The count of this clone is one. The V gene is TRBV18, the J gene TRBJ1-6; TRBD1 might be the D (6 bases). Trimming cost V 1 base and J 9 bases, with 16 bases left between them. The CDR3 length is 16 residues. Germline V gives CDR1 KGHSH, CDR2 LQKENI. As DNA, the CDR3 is TGTGCCAGCTCACCACGGGACACCGTTAACGGTTCACCCCTCCACTTT. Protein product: CASSPRDTVNGSPLHF.

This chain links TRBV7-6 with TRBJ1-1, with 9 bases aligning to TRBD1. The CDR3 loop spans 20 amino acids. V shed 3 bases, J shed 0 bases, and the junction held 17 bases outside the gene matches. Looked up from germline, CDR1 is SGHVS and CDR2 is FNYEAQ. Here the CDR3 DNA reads TGTGCCAGCAGCTTCAGTCAGCCGGGACAGGGTTTTAAAGTGAACACTGAAGCTTTCTTT. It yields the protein CASSFSQPGQGFKVNTEAFF. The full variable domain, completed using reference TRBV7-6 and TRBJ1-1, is GAGVSQSPRYKVTKRGQDVALRCDPISGHVSLYWYRQALGQGPEFLTYFNYEAQQDKSGLPNDRFSAERPEGSISTLTIQRTEQRDSAMYRCASSFSQPGQGFKVNTEAFFGQGTRLTVV.

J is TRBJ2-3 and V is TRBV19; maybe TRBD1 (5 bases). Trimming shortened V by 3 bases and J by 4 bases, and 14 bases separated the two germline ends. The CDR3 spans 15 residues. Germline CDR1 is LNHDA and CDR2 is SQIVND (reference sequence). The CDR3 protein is CASSIGRQGPDTQYF. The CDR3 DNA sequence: TGTGCCAGTAGTATTGGCAGGCAGGGCCCAGATACGCAGTATTTT.

The CDR3: CATPSDRGRPGELFF. Here the CDR3 DNA reads TGTGCCACTCCTTCGGACAGGGGGCGTCCCGGGGAGCTGTTTTTT. This sequence joins TRBV30 and TRBJ2-2, with 11 bases fitting TRBD1. The length of the CDR3 is 15 residues. The V gene's germline CDR1 is GTSNPN and CDR2 SVGIG (reference sequence). The ends lost 8 bases at V and 6 bases at J; junction bases unmatched: 11.

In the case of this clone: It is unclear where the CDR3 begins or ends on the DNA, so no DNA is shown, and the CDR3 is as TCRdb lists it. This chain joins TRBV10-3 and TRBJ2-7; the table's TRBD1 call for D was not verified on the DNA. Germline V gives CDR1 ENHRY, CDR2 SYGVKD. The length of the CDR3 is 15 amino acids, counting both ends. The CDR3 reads CAISSGQGDSYEQYF.